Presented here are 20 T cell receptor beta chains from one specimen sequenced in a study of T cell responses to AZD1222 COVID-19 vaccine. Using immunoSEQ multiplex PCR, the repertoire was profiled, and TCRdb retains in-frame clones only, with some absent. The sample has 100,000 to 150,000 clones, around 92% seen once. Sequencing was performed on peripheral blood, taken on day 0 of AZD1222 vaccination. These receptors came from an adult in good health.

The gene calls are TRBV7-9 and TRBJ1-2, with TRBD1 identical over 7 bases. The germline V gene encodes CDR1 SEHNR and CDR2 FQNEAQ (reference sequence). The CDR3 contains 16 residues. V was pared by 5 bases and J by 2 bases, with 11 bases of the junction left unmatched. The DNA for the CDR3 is TGTGCCAGCAGCCGAAAGGAGGGGGCTGGAAACTATGGCTACACCTTC. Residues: CASSRKEGAGNYGYTF.

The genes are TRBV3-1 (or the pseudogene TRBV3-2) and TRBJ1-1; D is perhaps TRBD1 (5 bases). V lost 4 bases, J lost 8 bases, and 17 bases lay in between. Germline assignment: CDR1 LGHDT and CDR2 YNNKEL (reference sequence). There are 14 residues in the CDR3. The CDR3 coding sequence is TGTGCCAGCAGCCGTGGGACCGGGGATAGAGAAGCTTTCTTT. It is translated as CASSRGTGDREAFF.

CDR3 protein: CSALPYMSGSSYNEQFF. The CDR3 DNA is TGCAGCGCCCTCCCTTATATGAGCGGGAGCTCCTACAATGAGCAGTTCTTC. The V call is TRBV29-1, the J call TRBJ2-1, with 8 bases identical to TRBD2. Trimming took 7 bases from V and 0 from J; bases not matched to a gene: 14. This CDR3 is 17 amino acids long. Germline V gene lookup returns CDR1 SQVTM and CDR2 ANQGSEA.

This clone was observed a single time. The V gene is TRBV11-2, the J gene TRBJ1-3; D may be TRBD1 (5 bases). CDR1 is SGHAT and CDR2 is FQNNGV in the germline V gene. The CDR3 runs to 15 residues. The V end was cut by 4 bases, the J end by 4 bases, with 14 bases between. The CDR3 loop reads CASSSITGRGNTIYF. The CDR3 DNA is TGTGCCAGCAGCTCAATAACAGGAAGGGGAAACACCATATATTTT. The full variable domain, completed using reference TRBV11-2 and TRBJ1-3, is EAGVAQSPRYKIIEKRQSVAFWCNPISGHATLYWYQQILGQGPKLLIQFQNNGVVDDSQLPKDRFSAERLKGVDSTLKIQPAKLEDSAVYLCASSSITGRGNTIYFGEGSWLTVV.

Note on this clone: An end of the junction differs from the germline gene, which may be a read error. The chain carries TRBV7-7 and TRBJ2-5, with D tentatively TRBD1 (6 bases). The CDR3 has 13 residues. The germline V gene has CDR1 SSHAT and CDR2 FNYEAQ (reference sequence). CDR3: CASSLDRQETQYF. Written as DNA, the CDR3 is TGTGCTAGCAGCCTAGACAGGCAAGAGACCCAGTACTTC.

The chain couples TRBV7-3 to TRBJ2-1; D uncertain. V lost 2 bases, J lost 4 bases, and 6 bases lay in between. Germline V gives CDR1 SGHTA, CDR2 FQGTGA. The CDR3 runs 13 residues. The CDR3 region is CASSLYRYNEQFF. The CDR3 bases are TGTGCCAGCAGCTTATACAGATACAATGAGCAGTTCTTC.

In DNA form, the CDR3 reads TGTGCCAGCACTACTAGCAATCAGCCCCAGCATTTT. It encodes CASTTSNQPQHF. The chain has TRBV28 and TRBJ1-5; D gene uncertain. The V gene's germline CDR1 is MDHEN and CDR2 SYDVKM. Trimming cost V 7 bases and J 0 bases, with 4 bases left between them. This CDR3 has 12 amino acids.

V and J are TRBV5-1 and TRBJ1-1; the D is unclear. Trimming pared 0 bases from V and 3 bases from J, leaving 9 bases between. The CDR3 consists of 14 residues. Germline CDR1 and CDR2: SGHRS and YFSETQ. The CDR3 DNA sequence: TGCGCCAGCAGCTTGGCCGAGAGGGACACTGAAGCTTTCTTT. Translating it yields CASSLAERDTEAFF.

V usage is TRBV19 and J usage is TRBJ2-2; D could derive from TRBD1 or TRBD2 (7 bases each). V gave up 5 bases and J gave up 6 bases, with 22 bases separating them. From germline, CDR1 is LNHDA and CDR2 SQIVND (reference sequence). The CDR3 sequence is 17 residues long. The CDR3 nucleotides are TGTGCCAGTAGTGCCCAGTCAGGGGGGGTGGTGCCCGGGGAGCTGTTTTTT. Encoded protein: CASSAQSGGVVPGELFF.

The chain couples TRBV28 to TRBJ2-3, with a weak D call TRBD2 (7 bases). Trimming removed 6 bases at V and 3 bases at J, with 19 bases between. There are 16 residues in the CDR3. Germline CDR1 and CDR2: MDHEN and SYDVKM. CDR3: CASSERGAAATDTQYF. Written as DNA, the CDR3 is TGTGCCAGCAGCGAACGGGGGGCCGCTGCGACAGATACGCAGTATTTT.

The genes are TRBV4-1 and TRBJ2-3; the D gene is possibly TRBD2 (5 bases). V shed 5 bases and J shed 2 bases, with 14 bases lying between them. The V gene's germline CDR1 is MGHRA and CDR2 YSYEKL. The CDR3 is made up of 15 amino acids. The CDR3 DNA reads TGCGCCAGCAGCACGACGGACTTAAACACAGATACGCAGTATTTT. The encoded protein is CASSTTDLNTDTQYF.

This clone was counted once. This chain's CDR3 is CASSLPVRRQTGELFF. For the CDR3, the DNA is TGTGCCAGCTCACTCCCCGTCAGAAGACAGACCGGGGAGCTGTTTTTT. The chain carries TRBV18 and TRBJ2-2, with TRBD1 as a possible D gene (5 bases). Trimming cost V 4 bases and J 5 bases, with 17 bases left between them. This CDR3 spans 16 amino acids. The germline gives CDR1 KGHSH, CDR2 LQKENI. Full variable domain (missing parts from reference TRBV18 and TRBJ2-2): NAGVMQNPRHLVRRRGQEARLRCSPMKGHSHVYWYRQLPEEGLKFMVYLQKENIIDESGMPKERFSAEFPKEGPSILRIQQVVRGDSAAYFCASSLPVRRQTGELFFGEGSRLTVL.

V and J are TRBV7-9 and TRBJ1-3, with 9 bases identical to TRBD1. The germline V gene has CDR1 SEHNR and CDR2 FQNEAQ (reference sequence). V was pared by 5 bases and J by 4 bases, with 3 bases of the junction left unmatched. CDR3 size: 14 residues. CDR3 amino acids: CASSPGTGGNTIYF. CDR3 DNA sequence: TGTGCCAGCAGCCCTGGGACAGGGGGAAACACCATATATTTT. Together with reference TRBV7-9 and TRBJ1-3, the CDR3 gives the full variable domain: DTGVSQNPRHKITKRGQNVTFRCDPISEHNRLYWYRQTLGQGPEFLTYFQNEAQLEKSRLLSDRFSAERPKGSFSTLEIQRTEQGDSAMYLCASSPGTGGNTIYFGEGSWLTVV.

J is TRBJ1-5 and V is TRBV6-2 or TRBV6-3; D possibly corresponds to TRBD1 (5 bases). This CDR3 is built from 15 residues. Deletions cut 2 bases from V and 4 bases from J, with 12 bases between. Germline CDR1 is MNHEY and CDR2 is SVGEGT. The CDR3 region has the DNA TGTGCCAGCAGTTACCTCTTAGGGACGAATCAGCCCCAGCATTTT. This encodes CASSYLLGTNQPQHF.

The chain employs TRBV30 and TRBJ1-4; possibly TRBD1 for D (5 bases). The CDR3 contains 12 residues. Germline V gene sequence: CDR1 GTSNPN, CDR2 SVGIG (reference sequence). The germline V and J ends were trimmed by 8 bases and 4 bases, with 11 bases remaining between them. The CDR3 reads CAGTDFNEKLFF. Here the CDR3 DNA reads TGTGCCGGGACGGATTTTAATGAAAAACTGTTTTTT.

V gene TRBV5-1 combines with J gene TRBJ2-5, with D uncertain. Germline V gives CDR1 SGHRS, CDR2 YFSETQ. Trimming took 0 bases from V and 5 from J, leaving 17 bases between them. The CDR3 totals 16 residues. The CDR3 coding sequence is TGCGCCAGCAGCTTGGGCGACTTGCTGGGGTCGGAGACCCAGTACTTC. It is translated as CASSLGDLLGSETQYF.

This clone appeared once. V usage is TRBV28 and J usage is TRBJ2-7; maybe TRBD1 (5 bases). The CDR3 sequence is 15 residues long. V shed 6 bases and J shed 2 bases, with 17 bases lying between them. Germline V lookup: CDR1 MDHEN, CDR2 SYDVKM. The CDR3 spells CASSPQGGSTYEQYF. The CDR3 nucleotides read TGTGCCAGCAGCCCGCAGGGTGGATCCACCTACGAGCAGTACTTC. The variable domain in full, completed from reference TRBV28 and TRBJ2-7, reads DVKVTQSSRYLVKRTGEKVFLECVQDMDHENMFWYRQDPGLGLRLIYFSYDVKMKEKGDIPEGYSVSREKKERFSLILESASTNQTSMYLCASSPQGGSTYEQYFGPGTRLTVT.

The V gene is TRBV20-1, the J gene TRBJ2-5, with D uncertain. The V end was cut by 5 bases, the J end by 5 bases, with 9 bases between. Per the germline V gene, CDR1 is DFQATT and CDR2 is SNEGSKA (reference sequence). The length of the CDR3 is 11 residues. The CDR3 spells CSASLRETQYF. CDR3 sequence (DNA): TGCAGTGCTTCCCTAAGGGAGACCCAGTACTTC.

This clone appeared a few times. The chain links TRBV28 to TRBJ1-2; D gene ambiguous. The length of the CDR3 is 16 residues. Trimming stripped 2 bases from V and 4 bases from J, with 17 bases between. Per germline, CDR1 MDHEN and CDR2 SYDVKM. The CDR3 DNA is TGTGCCAGCAGTTTAAATGCCGGCAGTCTGGTCTATGGCTACACCTTC. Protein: CASSLNAGSLVYGYTF.

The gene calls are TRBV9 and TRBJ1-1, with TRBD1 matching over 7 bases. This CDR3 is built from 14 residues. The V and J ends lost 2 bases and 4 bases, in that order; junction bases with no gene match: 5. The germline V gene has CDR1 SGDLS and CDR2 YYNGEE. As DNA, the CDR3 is TGTGCCAGCAGCGTGAGGGGGCTGGGCACTGAAGCTTTCTTT. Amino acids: CASSVRGLGTEAFF. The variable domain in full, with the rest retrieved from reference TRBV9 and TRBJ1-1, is DSGVTQTPKHLITATGQRVTLRCSPRSGDLSVYWYQQSLDQGLQFLIQYYNGEERAKGNILERFSAQQFPDLHSELNLSSLELGDSALYFCASSVRGLGTEAFFGQGTRLTVV.